One sample yielded the 2 T cell receptor beta chains listed below, sequenced in a study of T cell responses to AZD1222 COVID-19 vaccine. The table came from immunoSEQ multiplex PCR; TCRdb's copy has only in-frame clones and leaves some out. The sample consists of some 120,000 clones, around 87% of them appearing once. The specimen was peripheral blood, collected on day 0 of AZD1222 vaccination. These receptors were taken from an adult in good health.

The chain links TRBV10-1 to TRBJ2-7; D is possibly TRBD1 (5 bases). The CDR3 contains 12 residues. Germline CDR1 WNHNN, CDR2 SYGVQD (reference sequence). V lost 4 bases to trimming and J lost 6 bases, with 10 bases between them. The CDR3 loop is CASSGAGLEQYF. DNA for the CDR3: TGCGCCAGCAGTGGGGCAGGGCTCGAGCAGTACTTC.

The chain combines TRBV9 with TRBJ1-3, with D possibly being TRBD1 (6 bases). V was cut by 3 bases and J by 4 bases, with 14 bases left in between. The CDR3 runs 15 residues. From germline, CDR1 is SGDLS and CDR2 YYNGEE. CDR3: CASSGGGVGGNTIYF. The CDR3 coding sequence is TGTGCCAGCAGCGGAGGGGGGGTAGGCGGAAACACCATATATTTT.